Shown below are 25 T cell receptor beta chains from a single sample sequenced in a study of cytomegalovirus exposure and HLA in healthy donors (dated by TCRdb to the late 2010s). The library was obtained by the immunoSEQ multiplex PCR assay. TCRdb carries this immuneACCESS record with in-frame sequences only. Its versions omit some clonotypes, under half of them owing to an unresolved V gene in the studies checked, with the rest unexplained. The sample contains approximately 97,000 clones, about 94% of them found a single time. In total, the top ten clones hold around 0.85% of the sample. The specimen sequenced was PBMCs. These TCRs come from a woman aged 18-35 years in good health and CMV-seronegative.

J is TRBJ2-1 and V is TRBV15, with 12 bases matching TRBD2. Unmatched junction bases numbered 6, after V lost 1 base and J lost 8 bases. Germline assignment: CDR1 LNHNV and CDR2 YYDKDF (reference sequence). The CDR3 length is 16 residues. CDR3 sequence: CATSRGGLAGIYEQFF. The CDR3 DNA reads TGTGCCACCAGCAGAGGTGGACTAGCGGGAATATATGAGCAGTTCTTC.

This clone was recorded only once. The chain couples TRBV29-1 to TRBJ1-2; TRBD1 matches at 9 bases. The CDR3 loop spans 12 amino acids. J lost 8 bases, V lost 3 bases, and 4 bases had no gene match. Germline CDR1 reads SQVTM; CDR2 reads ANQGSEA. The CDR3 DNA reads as TGCAGCGTTGATAGGGACAGGGTCGGCTACACCTTC. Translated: CSVDRDRVGYTF.

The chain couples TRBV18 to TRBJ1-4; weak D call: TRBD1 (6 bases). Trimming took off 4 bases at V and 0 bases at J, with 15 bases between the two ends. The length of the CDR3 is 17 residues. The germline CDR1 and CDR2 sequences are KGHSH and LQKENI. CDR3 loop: CASSLDSSLATNEKLFF. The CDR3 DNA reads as TGTGCCAGCTCACTGGACAGCAGCCTCGCAACTAATGAAAAACTGTTTTTT.

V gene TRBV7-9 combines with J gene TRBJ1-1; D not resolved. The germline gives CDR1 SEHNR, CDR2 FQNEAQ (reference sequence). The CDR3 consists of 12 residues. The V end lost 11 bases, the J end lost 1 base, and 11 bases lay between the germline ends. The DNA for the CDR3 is TGTGCCGGGGAGGGCGAGAACACTGAAGCTTTCTTT. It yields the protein CAGEGENTEAFF.

The CDR3: CASSLTSGLGGELFF. The CDR3 DNA sequence: TGTGCCAGCAGTTTGACTAGCGGACTCGGCGGGGAGCTGTTTTTT. The chain has TRBV27 and TRBJ2-2; 9 nucleotides agree with TRBD2. The CDR3 consists of 15 residues. Germline V gene sequence: CDR1 MNHEY, CDR2 SMNVEV (reference sequence). The junction had 6 bases not matched to a gene; V was cut back by 3 bases and J by 7 bases.

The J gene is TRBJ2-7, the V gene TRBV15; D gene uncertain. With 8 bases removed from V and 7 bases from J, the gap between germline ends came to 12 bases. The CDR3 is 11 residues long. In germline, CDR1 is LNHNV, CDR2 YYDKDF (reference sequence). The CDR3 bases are TGTGCCACCGCAGACTCTTGGGAGCAGTACTTC. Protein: CATADSWEQYF.

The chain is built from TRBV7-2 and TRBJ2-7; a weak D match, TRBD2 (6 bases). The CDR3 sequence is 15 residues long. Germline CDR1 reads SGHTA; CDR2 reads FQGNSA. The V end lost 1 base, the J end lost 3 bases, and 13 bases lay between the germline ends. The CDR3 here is CASSLVDGGNYEQYF. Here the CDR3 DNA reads TGTGCCAGCAGCTTAGTTGACGGGGGAAACTACGAGCAGTACTTC. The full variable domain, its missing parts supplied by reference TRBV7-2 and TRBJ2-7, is GAGVSQSPSNKVTEKGKDVELRCDPISGHTALYWYRQSLGQGLEFLIYFQGNSAPDKSGLPSDRFSAERTGGSVSTLTIQRTQQEDSAVYLCASSLVDGGNYEQYFGPGTRLTVT.

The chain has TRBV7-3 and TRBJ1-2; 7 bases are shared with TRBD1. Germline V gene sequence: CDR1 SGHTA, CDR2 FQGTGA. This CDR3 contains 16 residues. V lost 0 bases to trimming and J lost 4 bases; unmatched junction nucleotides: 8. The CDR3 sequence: CASSLTQGGQFYGYTF. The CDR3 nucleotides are TGTGCCAGCAGCTTAACGCAAGGGGGCCAGTTCTATGGCTACACCTTC.

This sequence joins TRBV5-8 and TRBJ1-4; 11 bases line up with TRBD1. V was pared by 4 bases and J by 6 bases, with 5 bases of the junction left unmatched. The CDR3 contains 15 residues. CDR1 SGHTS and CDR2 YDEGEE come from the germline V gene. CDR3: CASSDRDRGDEKLFF. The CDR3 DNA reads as TGTGCCAGCAGCGACCGGGACAGGGGGGATGAAAAACTGTTTTTT.

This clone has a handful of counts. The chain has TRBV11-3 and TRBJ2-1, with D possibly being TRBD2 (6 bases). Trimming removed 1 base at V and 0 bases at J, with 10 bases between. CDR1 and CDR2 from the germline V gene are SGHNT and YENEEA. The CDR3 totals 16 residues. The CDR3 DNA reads TGTGCCAGCAGCTTAGGGGACTCCAGCTCCTACAATGAGCAGTTCTTC. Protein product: CASSLGDSSSYNEQFF.

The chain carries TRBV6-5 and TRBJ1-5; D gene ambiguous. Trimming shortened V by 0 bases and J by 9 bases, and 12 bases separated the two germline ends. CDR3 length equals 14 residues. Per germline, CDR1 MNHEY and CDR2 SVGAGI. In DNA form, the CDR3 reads TGTGCCAGCAGTTACTCTCGATTTACGGGGCCCCAGCATTTT. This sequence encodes CASSYSRFTGPQHF.

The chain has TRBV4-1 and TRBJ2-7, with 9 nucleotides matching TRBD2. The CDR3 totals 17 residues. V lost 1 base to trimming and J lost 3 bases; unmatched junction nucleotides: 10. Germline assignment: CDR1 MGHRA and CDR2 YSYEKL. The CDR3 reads CASSQGSLLAGNYEQYF. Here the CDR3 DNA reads TGCGCCAGCAGCCAAGGAAGCTTACTAGCGGGTAACTACGAGCAGTACTTC.

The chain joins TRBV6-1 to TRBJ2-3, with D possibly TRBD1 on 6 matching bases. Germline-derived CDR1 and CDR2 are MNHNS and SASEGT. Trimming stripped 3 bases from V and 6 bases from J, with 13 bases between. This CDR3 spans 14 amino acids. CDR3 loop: CASSDLWGRDTQYF. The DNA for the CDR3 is TGTGCCAGCAGTGACCTCTGGGGGCGGGATACGCAGTATTTT.

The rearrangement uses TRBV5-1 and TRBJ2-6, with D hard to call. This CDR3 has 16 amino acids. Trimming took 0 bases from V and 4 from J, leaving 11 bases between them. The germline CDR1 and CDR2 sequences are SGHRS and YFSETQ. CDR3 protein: CASSLDGLSGANVLTF. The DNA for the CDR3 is TGCGCCAGCAGCTTGGATGGGCTAAGCGGGGCCAACGTCCTGACTTTC.

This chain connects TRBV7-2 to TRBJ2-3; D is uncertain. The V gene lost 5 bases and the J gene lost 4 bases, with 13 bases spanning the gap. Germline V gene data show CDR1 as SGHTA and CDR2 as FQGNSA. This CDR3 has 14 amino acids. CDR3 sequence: CASSEFSYADTQYF. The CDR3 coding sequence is TGTGCCAGCAGCGAATTTAGCTATGCAGATACGCAGTATTTT.

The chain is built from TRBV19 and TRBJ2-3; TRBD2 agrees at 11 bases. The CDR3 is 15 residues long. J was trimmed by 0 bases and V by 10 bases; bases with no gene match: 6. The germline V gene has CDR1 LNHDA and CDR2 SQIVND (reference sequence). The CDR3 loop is CATCGLAGSTDTQYF. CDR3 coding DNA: TGTGCCACTTGCGGACTAGCGGGTAGCACAGATACGCAGTATTTT.

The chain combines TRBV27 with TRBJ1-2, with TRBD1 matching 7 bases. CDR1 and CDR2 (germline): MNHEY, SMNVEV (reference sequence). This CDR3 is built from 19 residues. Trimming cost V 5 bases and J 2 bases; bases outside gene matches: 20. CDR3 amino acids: CASSPLIPGQRPLNYGYTF. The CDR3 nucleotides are TGTGCCAGCAGTCCCCTGATCCCGGGACAGCGCCCCTTAAACTATGGCTACACCTTC.

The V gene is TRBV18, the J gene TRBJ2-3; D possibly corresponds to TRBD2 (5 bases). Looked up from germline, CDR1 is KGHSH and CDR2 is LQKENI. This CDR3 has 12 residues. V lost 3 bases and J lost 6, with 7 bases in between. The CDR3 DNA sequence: TGTGCCAGCTCACCTAGCGAGGATACGCAGTATTTT. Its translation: CASSPSEDTQYF. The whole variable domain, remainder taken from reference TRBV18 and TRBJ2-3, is NAGVMQNPRHLVRRRGQEARLRCSPMKGHSHVYWYRQLPEEGLKFMVYLQKENIIDESGMPKERFSAEFPKEGPSILRIQQVVRGDSAAYFCASSPSEDTQYFGPGTRLTVL.

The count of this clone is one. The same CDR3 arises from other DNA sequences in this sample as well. The CDR3 loop is CSATGYNEQFF. The CDR3 DNA reads TGCAGTGCTACAGGGTACAATGAGCAGTTCTTC. The V call is TRBV20-1, the J call TRBJ2-1; D possibly corresponds to TRBD1 (5 bases). Trimming stripped 4 bases from V and 4 bases from J, with 5 bases between. The CDR3 has 11 residues. The germline V gene has CDR1 DFQATT and CDR2 SNEGSKA (reference sequence).

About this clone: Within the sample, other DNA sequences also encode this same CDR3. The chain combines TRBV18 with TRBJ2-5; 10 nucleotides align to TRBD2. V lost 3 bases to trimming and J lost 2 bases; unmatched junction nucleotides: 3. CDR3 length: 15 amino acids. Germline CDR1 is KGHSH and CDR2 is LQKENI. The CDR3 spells CASSPRTSGQETQYF. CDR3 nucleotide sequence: TGTGCCAGCTCACCCCGGACTAGCGGTCAAGAGACCCAGTACTTC.

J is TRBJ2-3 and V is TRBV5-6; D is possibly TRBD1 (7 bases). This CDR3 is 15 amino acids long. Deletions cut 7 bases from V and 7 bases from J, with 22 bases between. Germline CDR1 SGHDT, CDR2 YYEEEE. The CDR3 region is CASDTGEVGGNTQYF. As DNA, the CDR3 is TGTGCCAGCGATACAGGGGAGGTAGGGGGAAATACGCAGTATTTT.

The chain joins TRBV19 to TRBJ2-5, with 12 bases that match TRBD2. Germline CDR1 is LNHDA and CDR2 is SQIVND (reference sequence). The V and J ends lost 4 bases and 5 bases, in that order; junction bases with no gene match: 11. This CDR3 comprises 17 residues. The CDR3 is CASSNTLLAGGRETQYF. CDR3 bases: TGTGCCAGTAGTAATACACTCCTAGCGGGAGGGCGGGAGACCCAGTACTTC.

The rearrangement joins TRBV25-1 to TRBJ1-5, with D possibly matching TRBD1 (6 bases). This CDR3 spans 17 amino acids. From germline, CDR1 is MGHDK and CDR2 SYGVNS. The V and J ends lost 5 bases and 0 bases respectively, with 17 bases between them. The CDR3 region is CASSTPWTAYSNQPQHF. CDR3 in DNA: TGTGCCAGCAGTACCCCATGGACAGCTTATAGCAATCAGCCCCAGCATTTT.

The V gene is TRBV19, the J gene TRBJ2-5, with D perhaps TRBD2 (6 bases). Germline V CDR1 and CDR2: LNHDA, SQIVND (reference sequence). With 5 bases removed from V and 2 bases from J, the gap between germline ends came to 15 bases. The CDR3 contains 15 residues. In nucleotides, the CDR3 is TGTGCCAGTAGTGCCCGAGCGGCGGGGCAAGAGACCCAGTACTTC. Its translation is CASSARAAGQETQYF.

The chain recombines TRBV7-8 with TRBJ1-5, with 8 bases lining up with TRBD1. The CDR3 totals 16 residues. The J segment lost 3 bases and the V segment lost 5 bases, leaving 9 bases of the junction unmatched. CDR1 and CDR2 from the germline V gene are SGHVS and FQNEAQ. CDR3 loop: CASSQQGGSPNQPQHF. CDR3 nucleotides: TGTGCCAGCAGCCAACAGGGGGGGTCCCCCAATCAGCCCCAGCATTTT.